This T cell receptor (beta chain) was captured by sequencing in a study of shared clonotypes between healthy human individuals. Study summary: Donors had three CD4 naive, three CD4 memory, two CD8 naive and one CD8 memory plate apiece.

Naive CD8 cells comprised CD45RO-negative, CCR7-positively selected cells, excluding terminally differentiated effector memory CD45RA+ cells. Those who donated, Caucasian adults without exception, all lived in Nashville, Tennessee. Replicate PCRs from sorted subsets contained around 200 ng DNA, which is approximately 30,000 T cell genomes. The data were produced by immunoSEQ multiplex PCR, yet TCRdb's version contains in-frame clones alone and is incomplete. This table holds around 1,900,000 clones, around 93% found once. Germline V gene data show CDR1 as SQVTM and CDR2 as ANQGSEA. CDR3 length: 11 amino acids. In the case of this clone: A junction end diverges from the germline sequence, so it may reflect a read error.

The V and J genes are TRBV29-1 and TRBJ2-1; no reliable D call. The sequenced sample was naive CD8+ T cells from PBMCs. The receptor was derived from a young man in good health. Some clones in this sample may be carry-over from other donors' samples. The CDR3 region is CSVDDWQTSLF. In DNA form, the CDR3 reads TGCAGCGTTGACGATTGGCAGACGTCCCTCTTC.